These T cell receptor beta chains were read from a single sample in a study of regulatory T cells in long-lasting Graves disease. In TCRdb, the multiplex PCR reads were re-called with MiXCR into one record per CDR3 protein. The sample contains a few hundred thousand distinct CDR3 sequences, approximately 20% of which appear only once. The input for sequencing was peripheral blood mononuclear cells (PBMCs), taken when the disease was refractory, from a patient treated with antithyroid drugs. Receptors originate from a female donor with Graves disease. Each CDR3 is given with its conserved first and last residue. The D gene is left open where the match is weak. Some rows mark clone size as missing; the rest say once, few, many or name a class of expanded clone.

d_call	v_call	clone_size	j_call	cdr3_nt	cdr3_aa
NA	TRBV2	many	TRBJ1-5	TGTGCCAGCAGTGAAGGACCGGGACCCCAGCATTTT	CASSEGPGPQHF
TRBD1	TRBV5-4	NA	TRBJ2-5	TGTGCCAGCAGCACGGGACAGTTCCAAGAGACCCAGTACTTC	CASSTGQFQETQYF
NA	TRBV20-1	NA	TRBJ2-7	TGCAGTGCTACCGGCCTTCGGAGCCCATCCTACGAGCAGTACTTC	CSATGLRSPSYEQYF
NA	TRBV2	many	TRBJ2-7	TGTGCCAGCAGTGAAGTCTCGGACGAGCAGTACTTC	CASSEVSDEQYF
NA	TRBV29-1	NA	TRBJ2-7	TGCAGCGTGAAGAACGGATACTACGAGCAGTACTTC	CSVKNGYYEQYF
NA	TRBV13	NA	TRBJ2-2	TGTGCCAGCAGCATTACGTCCCAATTTCGTCACACTAACACCGGGGAGCTGTTTTTT	CASSITSQFRHTNTGELFF
NA	TRBV6-2/TRBV6-3	many	TRBJ2-7	TGTGCCAGCAGTTACTTCCCTCGGGCTAACAGATACGAGCAGTACTTC	CASSYFPRANRYEQYF
NA	TRBV7-2	NA	TRBJ2-3	TGTGCCAGCAGCCAGAGACAGACCACAGATACGCAGTATTTT	CASSQRQTTDTQYF
NA	TRBV7-2	NA	TRBJ2-7	TGTGCCAGCAGCTTAGCAGGGATCAGCTACGAGCAGTACTTC	CASSLAGISYEQYF
NA	TRBV25-1	few	TRBJ1-1	TGTGCCAGCAGCAAACAGGGTTTCACTGAAGCTTTCTTT	CASSKQGFTEAFF